This T cell receptor beta chain was documented in a study of radiotherapy plus CTLA-4 blockade in lung cancer. Study-level points and caveats: Clones of tumor-derived TCRs expanded in blood after radiotherapy plus ipilimumab.

This clone appeared once. Its specificity is not known. The identical CDR3 is also encoded by other nucleotide sequences in the sample. Patients in the study, people with chemo-refractory metastatic non-small-cell lung cancer, received focal radiation plus ipilimumab CTLA-4 blockade. Profiled with immunoSEQ multiplex PCR; TCRdb holds only in-frame clones, not every one. The data show approximately 52,000 clones, roughly three quarters seen once. The CDR3 consists of 12 residues. Trimming pared 6 bases from V and 4 bases from J, leaving 12 bases between. Germline assignment: CDR1 SQVTM and CDR2 ANQGSEA.

The starting material was peripheral blood, obtained from a patient treated with radiotherapy plus ipilimumab. This sequence was found in a human donor with non-small cell lung cancer who had a complete response to radiotherapy plus ipilimumab. The chain carries TRBV29-1 and TRBJ1-2, with D possibly TRBD1 on 5 matching bases. This CDR3 is CSVGGQGYGYTF. The DNA of the CDR3 is TGCAGCGTGGGAGGCCAGGGCTATGGCTACACCTTC.